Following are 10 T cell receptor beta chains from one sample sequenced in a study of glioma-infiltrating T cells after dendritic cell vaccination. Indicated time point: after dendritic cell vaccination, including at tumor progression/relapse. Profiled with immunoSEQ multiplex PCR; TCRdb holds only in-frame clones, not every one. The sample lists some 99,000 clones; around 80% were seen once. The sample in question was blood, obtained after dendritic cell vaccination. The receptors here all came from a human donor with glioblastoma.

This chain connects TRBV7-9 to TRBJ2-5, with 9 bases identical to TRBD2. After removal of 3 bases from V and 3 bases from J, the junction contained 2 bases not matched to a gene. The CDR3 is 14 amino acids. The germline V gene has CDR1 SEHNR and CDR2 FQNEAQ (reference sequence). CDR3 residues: CASSFRLAEETQYF. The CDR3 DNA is TGTGCCAGCAGCTTCAGACTAGCGGAAGAGACCCAGTACTTC. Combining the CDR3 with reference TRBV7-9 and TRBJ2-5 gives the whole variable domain DTGVSQNPRHKITKRGQNVTFRCDPISEHNRLYWYRQTLGQGPEFLTYFQNEAQLEKSRLLSDRFSAERPKGSFSTLEIQRTEQGDSAMYLCASSFRLAEETQYFGPGTRLLVL.

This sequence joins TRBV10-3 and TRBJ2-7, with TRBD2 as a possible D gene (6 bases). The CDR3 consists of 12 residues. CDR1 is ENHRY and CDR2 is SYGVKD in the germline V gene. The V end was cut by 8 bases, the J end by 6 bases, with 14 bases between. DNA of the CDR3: TGTGCCATCGCAGGAGGGACGGGCGAGCAGTACTTC. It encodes CAIAGGTGEQYF.

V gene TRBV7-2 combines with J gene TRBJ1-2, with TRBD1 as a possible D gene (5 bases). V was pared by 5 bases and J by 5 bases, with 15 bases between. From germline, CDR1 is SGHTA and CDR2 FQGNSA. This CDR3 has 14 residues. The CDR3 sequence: CASSVQVPPYGYTF. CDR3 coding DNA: TGTGCCAGCAGCGTACAGGTTCCCCCATATGGCTACACCTTC. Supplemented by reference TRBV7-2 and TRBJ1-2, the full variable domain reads GAGVSQSPSNKVTEKGKDVELRCDPISGHTALYWYRQSLGQGLEFLIYFQGNSAPDKSGLPSDRFSAERTGGSVSTLTIQRTQQEDSAVYLCASSVQVPPYGYTFGSGTRLTVV.

The DNA of the CDR3 is TGTGCCAGCAGTGGGACTTTCAGCTCCTACAATGAGCAGTTCTTC. It translates to CASSGTFSSYNEQFF. The chain has TRBV5-4 and TRBJ2-1; perhaps TRBD2 as D (6 bases). CDR1 SGHNT and CDR2 YYREEE come from the germline V gene (reference sequence). The CDR3 contains 15 residues. V lost 5 bases and J 0 bases, leaving 12 bases between the germline ends.

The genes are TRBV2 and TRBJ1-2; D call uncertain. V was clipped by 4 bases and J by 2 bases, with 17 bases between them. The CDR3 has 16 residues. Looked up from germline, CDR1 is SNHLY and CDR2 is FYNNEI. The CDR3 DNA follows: TGTGCCAGCAGTGCTAGGACTCCCGTCCTGAACTATGGCTACACCTTC. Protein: CASSARTPVLNYGYTF.

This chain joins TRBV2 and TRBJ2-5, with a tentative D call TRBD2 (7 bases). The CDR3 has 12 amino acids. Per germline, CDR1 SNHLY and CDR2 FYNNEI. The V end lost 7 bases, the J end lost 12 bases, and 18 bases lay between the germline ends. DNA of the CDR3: TGTGCCAGCACCAAAGGGGGGGCTAATAAGTACTTC. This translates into CASTKGGANKYF.

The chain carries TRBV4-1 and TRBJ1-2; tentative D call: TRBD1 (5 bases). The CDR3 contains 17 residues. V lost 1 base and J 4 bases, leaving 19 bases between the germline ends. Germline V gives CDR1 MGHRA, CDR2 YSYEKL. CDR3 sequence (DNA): TGCGCCAGCAGCCAAGGTCGGGAGTCTCAGGGCTCCTATGGCTACACCTTC. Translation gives CASSQGRESQGSYGYTF.

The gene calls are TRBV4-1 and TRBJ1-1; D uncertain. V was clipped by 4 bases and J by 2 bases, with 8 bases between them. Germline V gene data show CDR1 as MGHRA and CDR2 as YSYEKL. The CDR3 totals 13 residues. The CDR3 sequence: CASSPSLNTEAFF. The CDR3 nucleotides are TGCGCCAGCAGCCCGTCTTTAAACACTGAAGCTTTCTTT.

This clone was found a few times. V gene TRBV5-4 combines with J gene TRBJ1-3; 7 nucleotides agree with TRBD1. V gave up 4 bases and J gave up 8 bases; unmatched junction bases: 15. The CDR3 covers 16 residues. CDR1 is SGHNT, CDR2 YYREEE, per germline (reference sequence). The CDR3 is CASSPFGTATGDTIYF. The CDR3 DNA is TGTGCCAGCAGCCCCTTTGGGACAGCGACCGGGGACACCATATATTTT.

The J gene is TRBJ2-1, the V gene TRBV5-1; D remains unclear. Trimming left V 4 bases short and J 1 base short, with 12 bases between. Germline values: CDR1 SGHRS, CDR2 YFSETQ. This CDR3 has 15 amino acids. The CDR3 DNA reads TGCGCCAGCAGCCCTAACTCAGGTTCCTACAATGAGCAGTTCTTC. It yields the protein CASSPNSGSYNEQFF.